This entry describes one T cell receptor beta chain. The record originates from a study of CD8 T cells in Susac syndrome. RNA totalling about 0.45 to 1 ug underwent reverse transcription with random hexamers. TCRdb called the immunoSEQ multiplex PCR reads again in MiXCR, with one record for every CDR3 protein. The table has fewer than 350,000 distinct CDR3 sequences, 90% to 95% seen once. The authors negatively isolated CD8+ and CD4+ T cells and FACS-enriched TEMRA cells. Germline lookup yields CDR1 DFQATT and CDR2 SNEGSKA (reference sequence). CDR3 length: 16 residues. Trimming took 6 bases from V and 7 from J, leaving 28 bases between them.

V gene TRBV20-1 combines with J gene TRBJ2-7, with D maybe TRBD1 (7 bases). This clonotype was obtained from a human donor with multiple sclerosis. The specimen was CD4+ T cells from PBMCs. Written as DNA, the CDR3 is TGCAGTGCGGCAGGCCAACTAGCCACGCCAGGGGGGGAGCAGTACTTC. Its protein is CSAAGQLATPGGEQYF.